This T cell receptor beta chain was found in a study of blood T cell repertoires in COVID-19. Study-level information: Italy, Spain and the United States were the sources of the convalescent and acute COVID-19 samples. T cells, B-cell-depleted T cells, or PBMCs supplied cDNA or gDNA.

This CDR3 is 15 amino acids long. V was shortened by 5 bases and J by 4 bases, with 14 bases between the two germline ends. The germline V gene encodes CDR1 MDHEN and CDR2 SYDVKM. How the authors handled the data: It was from reference gene primer amplification that nucleated cell counts were estimated. Only in-frame clones appear in the TCRdb table, and some are missing; sequencing was by immunoSEQ multiplex PCR. V and J calls and clone size are copied from that table; D and trimming were computed from the DNA. This sample has about 150,000 clones, with nearly 80% found just once. The rearrangement links TRBV28 to TRBJ2-2; D is ambiguous. The source material was peripheral blood. The sequence was obtained from an elderly man with acute or convalescent COVID-19. Written as DNA, the CDR3 is TGTGCCAGCAGTCCCCACGGGTCGGCCACCGGGGAGCTGTTTTTT. Amino acids: CASSPHGSATGELFF.